These 8 T cell receptor beta chains were sequenced from one sample in a study of graft-versus-host responses after intestinal transplantation. These TCRs' antigens remain unknown. The assay was immunoSEQ multiplex PCR, and TCRdb's table has in-frame clones only and misses some. In the table there are fewer than 110,000 clones, over 80% of which are singletons. Sequences were derived from unstimulated CD4+ T cells sorted from spleen or lymph node cells, sampled before transplant. These receptors were collected from a human donor who was the organ donor for an intestinal transplant.

J is TRBJ1-4 and V is TRBV12-5, with D maybe TRBD1 (6 bases). Trimming stripped 6 bases from V and 8 bases from J, with 13 bases between. Germline CDR1 reads LGHNT; CDR2 reads FRNRAP. The CDR3 length is 13 residues. Written as DNA, the CDR3 is TGTGCTAGTGGGCTAGCGAGGGGGGAAAAACTGTTTTTT. Its translation: CASGLARGEKLFF.

This rearrangement joins TRBV7-6 to TRBJ2-2; TRBD2 is a possible D gene (6 bases). Germline V gene data show CDR1 as SGHVS and CDR2 as FNYEAQ. This CDR3 is built from 16 residues. V lost 3 bases, J lost 2 bases, and 13 bases lay in between. CDR3 sequence: CASSFFGGINTGELFF. In DNA, the CDR3 is TGTGCCAGCAGCTTTTTTGGAGGGATTAACACCGGGGAGCTGTTTTTT. The complete variable domain, with remaining parts taken from reference TRBV7-6 and TRBJ2-2, reads GAGVSQSPRYKVTKRGQDVALRCDPISGHVSLYWYRQALGQGPEFLTYFNYEAQQDKSGLPNDRFSAERPEGSISTLTIQRTEQRDSAMYRCASSFFGGINTGELFFGEGSRLTVL.

This chain links TRBV21-1 with TRBJ2-5; TRBD1 is the table's D call, not checked against the DNA. TRBV21-1 is labeled a pseudogene. CDR3 length: 15 amino acids. CDR3 amino acids: CASSPRTGGLETQYF. As DNA, the CDR3 is TGTGCCAGCAGCCCCCGGACAGGGGGTTTGGAGACCCAGTACTTC.

The chain links TRBV4-1 to TRBJ2-1, with D unresolved. V lost 3 bases to trimming and J lost 13 bases, with 16 bases between them. Germline lookup yields CDR1 MGHRA and CDR2 YSYEKL. This CDR3 spans 13 amino acids. CDR3 nucleotide sequence: TGCGCCAGCAGCCAGAACTTAGTTTACGCTCAGTTCTTC. It yields the protein CASSQNLVYAQFF.

J is TRBJ2-6 and V is TRBV25-1, with D perhaps TRBD2 (6 bases). Germline lookup yields CDR1 MGHDK and CDR2 SYGVNS. CDR3 size: 15 residues. Trimming pared 2 bases from V and 3 bases from J, leaving 8 bases between. The CDR3 here is CASSEGGFGANVLTF. CDR3 sequence (DNA): TGTGCCAGCAGTGAAGGAGGGTTTGGGGCCAACGTCCTGACTTTC.

The rearrangement uses TRBV30 and TRBJ2-6; D unresolved. Trimming stripped 6 bases from V and 0 bases from J, with 9 bases between. CDR1 and CDR2 (germline): GTSNPN, SVGIG (reference sequence). The CDR3 loop spans 14 amino acids. CDR3: CACKSPSGANVLTF. As DNA, the CDR3 is TGTGCCTGTAAAAGCCCCTCTGGGGCCAACGTCCTGACTTTC.

The chain links TRBV27 to TRBJ2-5, with 12 bases that match TRBD2. The J call is doubtful: the DNA matches TRBJ2-7 better. The CDR3 covers 15 residues. Germline CDR1 reads MNHEY; CDR2 reads SMNVEV (reference sequence). The CDR3 reads CASSLWGLAGYEQYF. CDR3 nucleotide sequence: TGTGCCAGCAGTTTATGGGGACTAGCGGGCTACGAGCAGTACTTC.

This chain connects TRBV11-3 to TRBJ2-7; TRBD1 matches 11 bases. The junction had 8 bases not matched to a gene; V was cut back by 5 bases and J by 5 bases. The CDR3 spans 15 residues. The germline gives CDR1 SGHNT, CDR2 YENEEA. The CDR3 DNA sequence: TGTGCCAGCAGCGGCATGGGACAGGGGGTCGACGAGCAGTACTTC. Amino acid sequence: CASSGMGQGVDEQYF.